A single sample is the source of the 21 T cell receptor beta chains below, sequenced in a study of cytomegalovirus exposure and HLA in healthy donors. In the PCR, 60 Vbeta and 13 Jbeta primers were used. The assay was immunoSEQ multiplex PCR, and TCRdb's table has in-frame clones only and misses some. The table shows 100,000 to 150,000 clones, with 81% occurring only once. Specimen: PBMCs. Receptors originate from a man aged 18 to 30 in good health and CMV-seronegative.

In the case of this clone: Germline and junction disagree at one end, which may indicate a read error. The rearrangement links TRBV18 to TRBJ2-7; 9 nucleotides agree with TRBD1. Per germline, CDR1 KGHSH and CDR2 LQKENI. The CDR3 has 13 residues. CDR3 coding DNA: TGTGCCAGCGCACCGGGACAGGGAAACGAGCAGTACTTC. It is translated as CASAPGQGNEQYF.

This chain uses TRBV18 with TRBJ2-5; D perhaps matches TRBD2 (6 bases). The germline V and J ends were trimmed by 3 bases and 2 bases, with 13 bases remaining between them. This CDR3 has 15 residues. Germline V lookup: CDR1 KGHSH, CDR2 LQKENI. The DNA of the CDR3 is TGTGCCAGCTCACCCGTTCATAGCGGTCAAGAGACCCAGTACTTC. Amino acids: CASSPVHSGQETQYF.

This CDR3 reads CASSPGGIEQFF. The CDR3 DNA follows: TGTGCCAGCTCACCTGGAGGGATTGAGCAGTTCTTC. The V gene is TRBV18, the J gene TRBJ2-1, with D possibly matching TRBD2 (6 bases). V was clipped by 3 bases and J by 9 bases, with 9 bases between them. The CDR3 extends over 12 amino acids. Germline V CDR1 and CDR2: KGHSH, LQKENI. Drawing the rest from reference TRBV18 and TRBJ2-1, the complete variable domain is NAGVMQNPRHLVRRRGQEARLRCSPMKGHSHVYWYRQLPEEGLKFMVYLQKENIIDESGMPKERFSAEFPKEGPSILRIQQVVRGDSAAYFCASSPGGIEQFFGPGTRLTVL.

This chain connects TRBV19 to TRBJ1-6; TRBD1 is a possible D gene (5 bases). V lost 3 bases to trimming and J lost 11 bases, with 11 bases between them. The length of the CDR3 is 13 residues. Germline lookup yields CDR1 LNHDA and CDR2 SQIVND (reference sequence). The CDR3 DNA is TGTGCCAGTAGTATGGAAGGAGGGGCACCCCTCCACTTT. This sequence encodes CASSMEGGAPLHF.

This chain connects TRBV9 to TRBJ2-7, with TRBD1 matching 11 bases. Germline V lookup: CDR1 SGDLS, CDR2 YYNGEE. The CDR3 has 14 amino acids. J lost 3 bases, V lost 4 bases, and 3 bases had no gene match. The CDR3 DNA reads TGTGCCAGCAGCCCGGGACAGGGGGGCTACGAGCAGTACTTC. Protein sequence: CASSPGQGGYEQYF.

The V and J genes are TRBV18 and TRBJ2-7; D is possibly TRBD2 (5 bases). V lost 5 bases and J 4 bases, leaving 15 bases between the germline ends. The length of the CDR3 is 14 residues. Germline CDR1 KGHSH, CDR2 LQKENI. The CDR3 loop is CASSRTRGGYEQYF. The CDR3 DNA follows: TGTGCCAGCTCAAGAACCAGAGGAGGTTACGAGCAGTACTTC.

V gene TRBV19 combines with J gene TRBJ1-1; D is uncertain. V lost 4 bases to trimming and J lost 0 bases, with 15 bases between them. CDR3 length: 16 amino acids. From germline, CDR1 is LNHDA and CDR2 SQIVND (reference sequence). CDR3 DNA sequence: TGTGCCAGTAGTAGAGGGAGTGCACGCATGAACACTGAAGCTTTCTTT. Translation: CASSRGSARMNTEAFF.

A few counts support this clone. The chain has TRBV5-4 and TRBJ2-1, with 14 bases identical to TRBD2. This CDR3 comprises 19 residues. V lost 4 bases, J lost 0 bases, and 9 bases stayed unmatched. Germline V gene data show CDR1 as SGHNT and CDR2 as YYREEE (reference sequence). CDR3 region: CASSTGTSGGLSSYNEQFF. DNA for the CDR3: TGTGCCAGCAGCACGGGGACTAGCGGGGGCTTAAGCTCCTACAATGAGCAGTTCTTC.

J is TRBJ2-5 and V is TRBV11-2; 8 bases match TRBD2. The CDR3 is made up of 14 amino acids. The V gene end was trimmed by 3 bases and the J gene end by 0 bases; junction bases not matched to a gene: 0. CDR1 and CDR2 (germline): SGHAT, FQNNGV. CDR3 residues: CASSFSGDQETQYF. DNA of the CDR3: TGTGCCAGCAGCTTTAGCGGGGACCAAGAGACCCAGTACTTC.

This clone was counted only a few times. Here the CDR3 reads CASSNNPGGPTDTQYF. Here the CDR3 DNA reads TGTGCCAGCAGCAACAATCCGGGGGGCCCCACAGATACGCAGTATTTT. This chain uses TRBV7-3 with TRBJ2-3; D may be TRBD2 (7 bases). From germline, CDR1 is SGHTA and CDR2 FQGTGA. The CDR3 totals 16 residues. V lost 5 bases and J lost 2, with 17 bases in between.

This clone was detected a few times. Its ends do not fully match the called genes, so a read error is possible. CDR3 in amino acids: CASSYFRQGNSEAFF. The CDR3 nucleotides are TGTGCCAGCAGTTACTTCCGACAGGGGAACAGTGAAGCTTTCTTT. The chain couples TRBV6-5 to TRBJ1-1; 8 nucleotides line up with TRBD1. The CDR3 sequence is 15 residues long. Germline V gene sequence: CDR1 MNHEY, CDR2 SVGAGI.

This clone was observed a few times. The V and J genes are TRBV4-1 and TRBJ1-1; weak D call: TRBD1 (6 bases). Germline V CDR1 and CDR2: MGHRA, YSYEKL. The CDR3 is 15 amino acids. Between the trimmed V and J ends, which lost 4 bases and 3 bases, there was a span of 15 bases. The CDR3 bases are TGCGCCAGCAGCCCCCTTGCAGGGGCGGACACTGAAGCTTTCTTT. Its protein product is CASSPLAGADTEAFF.

The chain employs TRBV19 and TRBJ2-2; 8 bases match TRBD1. The germline V gene has CDR1 LNHDA and CDR2 SQIVND (reference sequence). J was trimmed by 4 bases and V by 4 bases; bases with no gene match: 11. This CDR3 has 17 residues. CDR3 sequence reads: CASSSIDQGAGTGELFF. The DNA for the CDR3 is TGTGCCAGTAGTAGTATCGACCAGGGGGCGGGCACCGGGGAGCTGTTTTTT.

V gene TRBV7-6 combines with J gene TRBJ2-7, with 10 nucleotides matching TRBD1. The V and J ends lost 4 bases and 4 bases, in that order; junction bases with no gene match: 7. Germline lookup yields CDR1 SGHVS and CDR2 FNYEAQ. This CDR3 is 15 amino acids long. The CDR3 DNA reads as TGTGCCAGCAGCTCAATTCGGGACAGGGGTTACGAGCAGTACTTC. Its protein product is CASSSIRDRGYEQYF.

The V call is TRBV9, the J call TRBJ1-5; D remains unclear. Between the trimmed V and J ends, which lost 3 bases and 7 bases, there was a span of 14 bases. Germline CDR1 reads SGDLS; CDR2 reads YYNGEE. The CDR3 has 14 amino acids. The CDR3 nucleotides are TGTGCCAGCAGCGCGGGTCTTCAGCACCAGCCCCAGCATTTT. Translating it yields CASSAGLQHQPQHF.

The gene calls are TRBV7-9 and TRBJ2-4, with D possibly being TRBD2 (5 bases). V was trimmed by 5 bases and J by 0 bases, leaving 20 bases between them. Germline V gene lookup returns CDR1 SEHNR and CDR2 FQNEAQ (reference sequence). This CDR3 spans 18 amino acids. The CDR3 protein is CASSTDTLPGIAKNIQYF. CDR3 nucleotide sequence: TGTGCCAGCAGCACGGATACCCTCCCGGGAATAGCCAAAAACATTCAGTACTTC.

This rearrangement joins TRBV6-5 to TRBJ2-7, with 8 bases aligning to TRBD1. The V segment lost 0 bases and the J segment 2 bases; nucleotides outside the gene matches: 6. Per germline, CDR1 MNHEY and CDR2 SVGAGI. The CDR3 has 16 amino acids. This CDR3 reads CASSYSAGQVTYEQYF. The CDR3 nucleotides are TGTGCCAGCAGTTACTCGGCGGGACAGGTGACCTACGAGCAGTACTTC.

This CDR3 is CASSPRTGTKTEAFF. As DNA, the CDR3 is TGCGCCAGCAGCCCCCGGACAGGGACGAAGACTGAAGCTTTCTTT. The chain links TRBV5-1 to TRBJ1-1, with 8 bases matching TRBD1. Germline V gives CDR1 SGHRS, CDR2 YFSETQ. V trimming: 4 bases; J trimming: 5 bases; junction bases outside the gene matches: 10. The CDR3 has 15 amino acids.

By frequency in the sample, this clone is medium-sized. The J gene is TRBJ1-3, the V gene TRBV6-8, with D possibly TRBD1 on 6 matching bases. CDR3 length equals 14 residues. Trimming pared 6 bases from V and 0 bases from J, leaving 9 bases between. Per germline, CDR1 MNHGY and CDR2 SAAAGT. This chain's CDR3 is CASSRTASGNTIYF. The CDR3 nucleotides read TGTGCCAGCAGCCGGACAGCCTCTGGAAACACCATATATTTT.

V gene TRBV5-1 combines with J gene TRBJ1-1; D gene uncertain. The CDR3 is 15 amino acids. CDR1 and CDR2 from the germline V gene are SGHRS and YFSETQ. The ends were cut back, 0 bases at V and 3 bases at J, with 12 bases in the middle. CDR3 DNA sequence: TGCGCCAGCAGCTTGGTGGCAGGCCGTCACACTGAAGCTTTCTTT. Translated: CASSLVAGRHTEAFF. The full variable domain, its missing parts supplied by reference TRBV5-1 and TRBJ1-1, is KAGVTQTPRYLIKTRGQQVTLSCSPISGHRSVSWYQQTPGQGLQFLFEYFSETQRNKGNFPGRFSGRQFSNSRSEMNVSTLELGDSALYLCASSLVAGRHTEAFFGQGTRLTVV.

This rearrangement joins TRBV10-3 to TRBJ2-2; 8 bases are shared with TRBD1. The CDR3 is 15 amino acids. CDR1 is ENHRY and CDR2 is SYGVKD in the germline V gene. The trim removed 4 bases at V and 4 bases at J, leaving 5 bases unmatched. In nucleotides, the CDR3 is TGTGCCATCAGTGCCTCGACAGGGGCCACCGGGGAGCTGTTTTTT. It specifies CAISASTGATGELFF.